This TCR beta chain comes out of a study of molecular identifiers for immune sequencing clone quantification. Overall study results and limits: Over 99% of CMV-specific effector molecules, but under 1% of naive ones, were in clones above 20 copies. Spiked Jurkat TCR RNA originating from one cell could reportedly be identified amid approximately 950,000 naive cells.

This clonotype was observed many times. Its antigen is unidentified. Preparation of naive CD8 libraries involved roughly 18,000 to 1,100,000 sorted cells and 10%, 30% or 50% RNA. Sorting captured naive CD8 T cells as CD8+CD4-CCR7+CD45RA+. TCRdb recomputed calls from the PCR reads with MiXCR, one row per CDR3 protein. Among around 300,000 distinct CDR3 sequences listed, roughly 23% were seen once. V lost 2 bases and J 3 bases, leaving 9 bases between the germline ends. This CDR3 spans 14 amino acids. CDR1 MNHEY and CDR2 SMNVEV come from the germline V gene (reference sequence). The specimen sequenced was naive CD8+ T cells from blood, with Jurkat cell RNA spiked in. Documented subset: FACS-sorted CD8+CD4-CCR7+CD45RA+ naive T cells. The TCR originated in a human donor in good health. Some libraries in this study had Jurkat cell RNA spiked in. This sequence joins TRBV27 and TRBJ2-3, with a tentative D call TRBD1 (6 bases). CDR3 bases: TGTGCCAGCAGTTTAGTACAGGGAACAGATACGCAGTATTTT. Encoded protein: CASSLVQGTDTQYF.